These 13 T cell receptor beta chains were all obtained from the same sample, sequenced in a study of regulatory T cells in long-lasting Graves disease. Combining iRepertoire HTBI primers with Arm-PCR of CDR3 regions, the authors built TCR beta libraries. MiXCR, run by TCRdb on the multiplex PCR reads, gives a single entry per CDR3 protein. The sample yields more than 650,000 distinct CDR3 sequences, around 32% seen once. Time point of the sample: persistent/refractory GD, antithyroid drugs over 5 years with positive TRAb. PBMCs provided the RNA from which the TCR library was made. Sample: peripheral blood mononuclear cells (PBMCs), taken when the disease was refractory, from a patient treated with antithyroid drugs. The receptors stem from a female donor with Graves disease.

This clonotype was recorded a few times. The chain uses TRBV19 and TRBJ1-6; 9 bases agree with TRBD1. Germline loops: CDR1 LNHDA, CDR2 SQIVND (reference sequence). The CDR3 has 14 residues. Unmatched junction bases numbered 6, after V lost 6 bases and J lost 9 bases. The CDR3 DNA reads TGTGCCAGTAGCTCCGGGACAGGGCTTTCACCCCTCCACTTT. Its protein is CASSSGTGLSPLHF.

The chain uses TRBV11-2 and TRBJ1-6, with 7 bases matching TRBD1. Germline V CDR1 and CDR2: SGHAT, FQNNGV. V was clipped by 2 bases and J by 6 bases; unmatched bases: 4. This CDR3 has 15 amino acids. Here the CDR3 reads CASSLIQGVNSPLHF. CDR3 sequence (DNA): TGTGCCAGCAGCTTAATCCAGGGGGTTAATTCACCCCTCCACTTT.

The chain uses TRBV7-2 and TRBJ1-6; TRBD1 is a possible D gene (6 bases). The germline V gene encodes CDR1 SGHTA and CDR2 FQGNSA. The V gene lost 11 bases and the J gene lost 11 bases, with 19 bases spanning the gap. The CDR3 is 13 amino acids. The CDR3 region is CAGQFRGRAPLHF. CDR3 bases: TGTGCCGGCCAATTCAGGGGCCGAGCACCCCTCCACTTT.

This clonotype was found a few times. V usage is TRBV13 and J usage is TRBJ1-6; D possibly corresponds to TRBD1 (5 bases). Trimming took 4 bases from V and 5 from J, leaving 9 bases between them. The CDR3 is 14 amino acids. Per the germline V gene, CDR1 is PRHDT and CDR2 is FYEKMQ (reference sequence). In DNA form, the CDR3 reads TGTGCCAGCAGCTCCGGGGGGAATAATTCACCCCTCCACTTT. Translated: CASSSGGNNSPLHF.

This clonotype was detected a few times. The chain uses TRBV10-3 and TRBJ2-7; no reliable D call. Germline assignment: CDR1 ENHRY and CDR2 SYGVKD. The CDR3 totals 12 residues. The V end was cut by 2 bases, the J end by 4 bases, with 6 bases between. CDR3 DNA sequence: TGTGCCATCAGTGAGCCCACGTACGAGCAGTACTTC. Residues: CAISEPTYEQYF.

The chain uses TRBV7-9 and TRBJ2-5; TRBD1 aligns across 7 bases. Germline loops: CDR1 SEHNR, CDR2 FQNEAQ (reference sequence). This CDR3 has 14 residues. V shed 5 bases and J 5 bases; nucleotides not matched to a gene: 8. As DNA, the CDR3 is TGTGCCAGCAGCCTTCGACAGGGCTGGGAGACCCAGTACTTC. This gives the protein CASSLRQGWETQYF.

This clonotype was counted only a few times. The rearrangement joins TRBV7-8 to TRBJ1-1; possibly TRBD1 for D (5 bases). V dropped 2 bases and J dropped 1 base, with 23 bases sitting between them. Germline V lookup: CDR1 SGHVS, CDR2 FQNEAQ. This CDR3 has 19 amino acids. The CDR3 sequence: CASSLYGYRPPRGNTEAFF. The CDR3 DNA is TGTGCCAGCAGCTTATACGGGTACAGGCCCCCAAGGGGGAACACTGAAGCTTTCTTT.

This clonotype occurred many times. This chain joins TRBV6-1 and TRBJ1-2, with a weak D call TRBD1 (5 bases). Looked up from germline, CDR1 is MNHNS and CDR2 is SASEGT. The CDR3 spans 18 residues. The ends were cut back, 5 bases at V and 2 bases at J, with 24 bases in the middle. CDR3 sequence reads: CASSPPPLAGLLNYGYTF. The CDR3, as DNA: TGTGCCAGCAGTCCCCCCCCATTAGCAGGGCTACTGAACTATGGCTACACCTTC.

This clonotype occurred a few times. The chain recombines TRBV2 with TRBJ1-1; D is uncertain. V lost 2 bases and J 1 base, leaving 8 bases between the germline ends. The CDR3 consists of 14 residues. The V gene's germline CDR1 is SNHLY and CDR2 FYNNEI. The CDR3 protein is CASSERASNTEAFF. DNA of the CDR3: TGTGCCAGCAGTGAAAGGGCATCGAACACTGAAGCTTTCTTT.

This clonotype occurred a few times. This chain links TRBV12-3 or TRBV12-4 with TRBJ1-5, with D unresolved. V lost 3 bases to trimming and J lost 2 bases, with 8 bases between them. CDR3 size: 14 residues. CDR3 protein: CASSFYTRNQPQHF. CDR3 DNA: TGTGCCAGCAGTTTCTACACCCGCAATCAGCCCCAGCATTTT.

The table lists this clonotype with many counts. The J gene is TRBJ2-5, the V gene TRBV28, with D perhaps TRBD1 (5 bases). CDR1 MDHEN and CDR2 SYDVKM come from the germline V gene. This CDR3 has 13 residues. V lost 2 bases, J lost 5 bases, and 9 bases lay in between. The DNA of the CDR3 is TGTGCCAGCAGTTTAGGGGCCCCTGAGACCCAGTACTTC. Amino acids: CASSLGAPETQYF.

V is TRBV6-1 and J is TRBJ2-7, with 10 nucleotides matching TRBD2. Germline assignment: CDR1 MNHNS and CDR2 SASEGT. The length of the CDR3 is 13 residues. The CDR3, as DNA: TGTGCCAGCAGTGAAAGTTTACTAGCGGGGATCTCGGTC. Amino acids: CASSESLLAGISV.

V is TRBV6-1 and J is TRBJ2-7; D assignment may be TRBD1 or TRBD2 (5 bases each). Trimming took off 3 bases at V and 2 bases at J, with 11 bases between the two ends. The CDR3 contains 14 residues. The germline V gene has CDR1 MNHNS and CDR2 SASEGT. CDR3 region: CASSDGTVPYEQYF. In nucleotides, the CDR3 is TGTGCCAGCAGTGACGGGACCGTACCCTACGAGCAGTACTTC.